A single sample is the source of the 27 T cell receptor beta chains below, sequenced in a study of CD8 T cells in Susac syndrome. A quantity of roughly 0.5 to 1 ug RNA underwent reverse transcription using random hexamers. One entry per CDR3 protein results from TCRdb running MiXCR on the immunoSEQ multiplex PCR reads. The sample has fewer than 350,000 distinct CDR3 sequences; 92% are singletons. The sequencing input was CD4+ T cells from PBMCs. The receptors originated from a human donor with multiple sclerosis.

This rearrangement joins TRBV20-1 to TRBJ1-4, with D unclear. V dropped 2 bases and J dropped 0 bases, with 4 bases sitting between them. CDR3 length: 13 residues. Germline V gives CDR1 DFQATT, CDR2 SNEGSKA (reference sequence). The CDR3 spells CSARRPTNEKLFF. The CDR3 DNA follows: TGCAGTGCTAGAAGACCAACTAATGAAAAACTGTTTTTT.

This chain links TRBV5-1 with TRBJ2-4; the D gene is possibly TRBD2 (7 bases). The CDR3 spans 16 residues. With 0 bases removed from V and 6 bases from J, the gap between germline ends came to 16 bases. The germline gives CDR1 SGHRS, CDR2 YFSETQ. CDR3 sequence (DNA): TGCGCCAGCAGCTTGGAGGGGCAGGGGACTACAAACATTCAGTACTTC. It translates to CASSLEGQGTTNIQYF.

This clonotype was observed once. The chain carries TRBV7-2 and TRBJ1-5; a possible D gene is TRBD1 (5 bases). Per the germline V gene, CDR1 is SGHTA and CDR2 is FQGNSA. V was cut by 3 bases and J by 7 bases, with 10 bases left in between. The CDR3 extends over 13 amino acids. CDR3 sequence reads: CASSFGGVQPQHF. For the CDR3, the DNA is TGTGCCAGCAGCTTCGGAGGGGTGCAGCCCCAGCATTTT.

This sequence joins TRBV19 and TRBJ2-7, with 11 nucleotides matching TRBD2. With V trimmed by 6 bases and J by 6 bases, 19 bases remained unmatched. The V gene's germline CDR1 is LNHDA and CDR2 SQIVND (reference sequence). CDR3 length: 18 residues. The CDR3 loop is CASSTGLAGPGRVFEQYF. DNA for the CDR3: TGTGCCAGTAGCACTGGACTAGCGGGTCCGGGCCGGGTGTTCGAGCAGTACTTC.

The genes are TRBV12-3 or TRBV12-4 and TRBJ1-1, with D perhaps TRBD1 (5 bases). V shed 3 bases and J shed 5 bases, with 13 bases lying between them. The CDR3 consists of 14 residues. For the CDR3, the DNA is TGTGCCAGCAGTTTCAGGGCTTGGGGGACTGAAGCTTTCTTT. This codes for CASSFRAWGTEAFF.

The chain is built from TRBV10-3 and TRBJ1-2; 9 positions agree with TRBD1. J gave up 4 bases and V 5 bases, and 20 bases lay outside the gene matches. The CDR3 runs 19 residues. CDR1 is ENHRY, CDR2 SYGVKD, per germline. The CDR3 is CAISPSGTGRIGRPYGYTF. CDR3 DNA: TGTGCCATCAGTCCCTCCGGGACAGGGAGGATCGGGCGTCCCTATGGCTACACCTTC.

The CDR3 nucleotides are TGCAGTGCCTGGCGGGCTAGCGGTGGTGGGTCCCAGTACTTC. Encoded protein: CSAWRASGGGSQYF. The chain is built from TRBV20-1 and TRBJ2-5, with 7 bases aligning to TRBD2. The germline V gene encodes CDR1 DFQATT and CDR2 SNEGSKA (reference sequence). With 6 bases clipped from V and 9 bases from J, the junction kept 16 bases outside the gene matches. The CDR3 runs 14 residues.

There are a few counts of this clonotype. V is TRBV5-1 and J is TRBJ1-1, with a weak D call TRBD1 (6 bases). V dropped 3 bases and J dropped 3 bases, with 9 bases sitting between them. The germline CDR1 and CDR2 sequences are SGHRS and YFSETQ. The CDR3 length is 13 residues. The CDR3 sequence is CASSSKGDTEAFF. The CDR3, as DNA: TGCGCCAGCAGCTCCAAGGGGGACACTGAAGCTTTCTTT.

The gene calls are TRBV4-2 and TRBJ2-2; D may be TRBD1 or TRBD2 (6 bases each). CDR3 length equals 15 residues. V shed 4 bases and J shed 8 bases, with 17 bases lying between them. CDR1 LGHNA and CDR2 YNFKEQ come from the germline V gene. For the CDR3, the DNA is TGTGCCAGCAGCCCCCTGACGGGGGCGGAGGGGGAGCTGTTTTTT. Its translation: CASSPLTGAEGELFF.

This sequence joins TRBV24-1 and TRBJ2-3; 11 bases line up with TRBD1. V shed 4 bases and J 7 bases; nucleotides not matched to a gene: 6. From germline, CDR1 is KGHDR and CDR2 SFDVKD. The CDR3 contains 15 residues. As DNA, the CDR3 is TGTGCCACCAGTGACTCCGGGACAGGGGGACATACGCAGTATTTT. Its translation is CATSDSGTGGHTQYF.

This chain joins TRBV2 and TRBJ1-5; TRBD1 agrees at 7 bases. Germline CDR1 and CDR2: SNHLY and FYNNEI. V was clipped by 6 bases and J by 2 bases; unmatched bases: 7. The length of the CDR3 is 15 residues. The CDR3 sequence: CASRRQGSGNQPQHF. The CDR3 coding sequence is TGTGCCAGCAGACGACAGGGATCGGGCAATCAGCCCCAGCATTTT.

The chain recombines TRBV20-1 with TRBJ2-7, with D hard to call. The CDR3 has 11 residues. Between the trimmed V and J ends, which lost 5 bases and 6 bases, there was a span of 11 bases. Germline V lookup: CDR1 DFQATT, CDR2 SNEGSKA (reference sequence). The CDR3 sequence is CSAGAIGEQYF. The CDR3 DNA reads TGCAGTGCTGGAGCCATAGGCGAGCAGTACTTC.

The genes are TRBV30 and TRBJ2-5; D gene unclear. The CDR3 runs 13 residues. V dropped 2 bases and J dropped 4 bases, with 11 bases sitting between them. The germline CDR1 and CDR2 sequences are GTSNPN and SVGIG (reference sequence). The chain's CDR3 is CAWSSGIRETQYF. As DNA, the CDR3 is TGTGCCTGGAGTTCAGGAATACGAGAGACCCAGTACTTC. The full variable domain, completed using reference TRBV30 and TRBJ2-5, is SQTIHQWPATLVQPVGSPLSLECTVEGTSNPNLYWYRQAAGRGLQLLFYSVGIGQISSEVPQNLSASRPQDRQFILSSKKLLLSDSGFYLCAWSSGIRETQYFGPGTRLLVL.

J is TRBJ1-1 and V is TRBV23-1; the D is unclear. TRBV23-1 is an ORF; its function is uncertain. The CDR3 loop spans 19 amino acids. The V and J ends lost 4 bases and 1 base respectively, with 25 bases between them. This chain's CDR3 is CASSLIRWLKLKSNTEAFF. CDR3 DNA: TGCGCCAGCAGTCTAATAAGGTGGCTCAAACTGAAATCGAACACTGAAGCTTTCTTT.

CDR3 in amino acids: CASSFSIAGAEDTQYF. The CDR3 nucleotides read TGTGCCAGCAGTTTCTCGATAGCGGGAGCGGAAGATACGCAGTATTTT. The rearrangement links TRBV7-2 to TRBJ2-3; 9 bases are shared with TRBD2. J lost 5 bases, V lost 6 bases, and 12 bases had no gene match. This CDR3 contains 16 residues. Germline CDR1 and CDR2: SGHTA and FQGNSA. The full variable domain, in which reference TRBV7-2 and TRBJ2-3 provide the parts outside the CDR3, is GAGVSQSPSNKVTEKGKDVELRCDPISGHTALYWYRQSLGQGLEFLIYFQGNSAPDKSGLPSDRFSAERTGGSVSTLTIQRTQQEDSAVYLCASSFSIAGAEDTQYFGPGTRLTVL.

The CDR3: CASSLVPGANTGELFF. CDR3 nucleotides: TGCGCCAGCAGCTTGGTCCCGGGAGCGAACACCGGGGAGCTGTTTTTT. The chain joins TRBV5-1 to TRBJ2-2; possibly TRBD2 for D (6 bases). In germline, CDR1 is SGHRS, CDR2 YFSETQ. The CDR3 is made up of 16 amino acids. The ends were cut back, 0 bases at V and 0 bases at J, with 9 bases in the middle.

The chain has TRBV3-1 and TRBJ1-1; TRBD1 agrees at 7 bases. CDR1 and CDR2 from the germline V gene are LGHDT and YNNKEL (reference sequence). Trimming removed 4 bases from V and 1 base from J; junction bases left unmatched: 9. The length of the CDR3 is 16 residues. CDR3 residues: CASSPTPGQRNTEAFF. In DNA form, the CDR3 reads TGTGCCAGCAGCCCTACGCCGGGACAGAGGAACACTGAAGCTTTCTTT.

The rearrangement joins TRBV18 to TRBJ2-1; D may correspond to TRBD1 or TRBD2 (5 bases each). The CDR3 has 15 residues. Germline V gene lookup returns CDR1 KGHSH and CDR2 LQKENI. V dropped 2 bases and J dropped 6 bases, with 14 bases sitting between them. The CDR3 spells CASSPDGTSGNEQFF. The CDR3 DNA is TGTGCCAGCTCACCAGACGGGACGTCCGGCAATGAGCAGTTCTTC.

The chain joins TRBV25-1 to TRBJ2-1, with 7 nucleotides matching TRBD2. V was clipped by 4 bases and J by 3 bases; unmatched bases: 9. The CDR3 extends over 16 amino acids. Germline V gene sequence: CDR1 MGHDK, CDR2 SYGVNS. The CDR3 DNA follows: TGTGCCAGCAGTGTAGCCAGGGCTAGCGGCTACAATGAGCAGTTCTTC. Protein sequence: CASSVARASGYNEQFF.

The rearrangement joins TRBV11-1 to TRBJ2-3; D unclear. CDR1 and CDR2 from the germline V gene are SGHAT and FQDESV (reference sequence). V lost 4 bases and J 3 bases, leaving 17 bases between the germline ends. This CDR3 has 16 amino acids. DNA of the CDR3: TGTGCCAGCAGCTCCTCTTTGCGTCCCGAGACAGATACGCAGTATTTT. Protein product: CASSSSLRPETDTQYF.

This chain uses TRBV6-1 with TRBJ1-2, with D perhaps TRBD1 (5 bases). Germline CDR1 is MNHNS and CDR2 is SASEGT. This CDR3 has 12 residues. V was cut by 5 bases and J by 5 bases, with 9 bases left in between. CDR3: CASSTGTYGYTF. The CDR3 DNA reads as TGTGCCAGCAGTACAGGAACATATGGCTACACCTTC.

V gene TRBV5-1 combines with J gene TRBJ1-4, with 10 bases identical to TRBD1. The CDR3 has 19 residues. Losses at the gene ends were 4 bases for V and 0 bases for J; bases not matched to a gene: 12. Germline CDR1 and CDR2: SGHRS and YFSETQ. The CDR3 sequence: CASSASTGGGFATNEKLFF. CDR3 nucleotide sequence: TGCGCCAGCAGCGCCTCGACAGGGGGCGGTTTTGCAACTAATGAAAAACTGTTTTTT. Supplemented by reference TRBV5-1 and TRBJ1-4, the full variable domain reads KAGVTQTPRYLIKTRGQQVTLSCSPISGHRSVSWYQQTPGQGLQFLFEYFSETQRNKGNFPGRFSGRQFSNSRSEMNVSTLELGDSALYLCASSASTGGGFATNEKLFFGSGTQLSVL.

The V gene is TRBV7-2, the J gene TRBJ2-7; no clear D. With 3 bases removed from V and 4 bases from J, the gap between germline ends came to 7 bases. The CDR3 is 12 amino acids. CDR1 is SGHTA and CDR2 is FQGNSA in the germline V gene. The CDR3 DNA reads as TGTGCCAGCAGCTTCGCAGAGTACGAGCAGTACTTC. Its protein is CASSFAEYEQYF.

CDR3 region: CASSHAGFSGANVLTF. In DNA, the CDR3 is TGTGCCAGCAGTCACGCAGGGTTCTCTGGGGCCAACGTCCTGACTTTC. V usage is TRBV6-2 or TRBV6-3 and J usage is TRBJ2-6, with a possible D match to TRBD1 (5 bases). The CDR3 runs to 16 residues. Trimming stripped 5 bases from V and 0 bases from J, with 11 bases between. Germline V gives CDR1 MNHEY, CDR2 SVGEGT.

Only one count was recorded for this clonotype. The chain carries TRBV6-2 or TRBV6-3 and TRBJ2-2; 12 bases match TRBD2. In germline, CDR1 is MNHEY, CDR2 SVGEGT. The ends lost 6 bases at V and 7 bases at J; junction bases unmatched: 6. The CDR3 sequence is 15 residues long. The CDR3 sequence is CASRTSGRSVGELFF. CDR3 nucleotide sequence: TGTGCCAGCAGGACTAGCGGGAGATCGGTCGGGGAGCTGTTTTTT.

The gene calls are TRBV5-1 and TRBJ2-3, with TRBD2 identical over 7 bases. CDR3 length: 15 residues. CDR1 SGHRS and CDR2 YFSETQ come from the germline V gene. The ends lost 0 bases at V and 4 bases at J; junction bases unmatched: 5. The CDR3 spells CASSLGPGLPDTQYF. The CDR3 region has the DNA TGCGCCAGCAGCTTGGGACCGGGACTACCAGATACGCAGTATTTT.

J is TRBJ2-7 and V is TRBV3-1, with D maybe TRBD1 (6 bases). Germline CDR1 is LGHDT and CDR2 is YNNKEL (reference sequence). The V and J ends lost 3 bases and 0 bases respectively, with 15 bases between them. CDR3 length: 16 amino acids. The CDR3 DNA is TGTGCCAGCAGCCATTTACAGGGCCCCCGCTCCTACGAGCAGTACTTC. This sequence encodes CASSHLQGPRSYEQYF.